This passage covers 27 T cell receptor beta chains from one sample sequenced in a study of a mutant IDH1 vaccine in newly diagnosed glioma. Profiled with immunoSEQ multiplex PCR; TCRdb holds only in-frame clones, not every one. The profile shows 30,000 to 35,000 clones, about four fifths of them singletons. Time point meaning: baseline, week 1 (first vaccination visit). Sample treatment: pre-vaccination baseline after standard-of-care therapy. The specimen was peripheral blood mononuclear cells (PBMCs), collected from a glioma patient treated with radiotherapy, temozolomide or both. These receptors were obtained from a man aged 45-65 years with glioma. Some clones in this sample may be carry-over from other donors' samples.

The CDR3 loop reads CASSYWGEAFF. CDR3 nucleotide sequence: TGTGCCAGCAGCTATTGGGGTGAAGCTTTCTTT. The gene calls are TRBV11-1 and TRBJ1-1; D gene uncertain. The V gene lost 4 bases and the J gene lost 7 bases, with 7 bases spanning the gap. The CDR3 runs 11 residues. Germline lookup yields CDR1 SGHAT and CDR2 FQDESV (reference sequence).

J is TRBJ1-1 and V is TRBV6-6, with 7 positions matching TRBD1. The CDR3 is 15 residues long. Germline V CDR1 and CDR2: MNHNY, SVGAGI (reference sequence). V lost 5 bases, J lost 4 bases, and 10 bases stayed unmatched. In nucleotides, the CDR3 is TGTGCCAGCAGTCCTGATGGGGCAGGGGGCACTGAAGCTTTCTTT. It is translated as CASSPDGAGGTEAFF.

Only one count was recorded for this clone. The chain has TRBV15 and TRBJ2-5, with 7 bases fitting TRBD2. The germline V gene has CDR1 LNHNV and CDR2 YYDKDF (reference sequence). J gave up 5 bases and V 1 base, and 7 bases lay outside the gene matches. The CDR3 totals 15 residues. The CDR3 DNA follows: TGTGCCACCAGCAGAGCGGTGGGGAGGGAGGAGACCCAGTACTTC. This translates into CATSRAVGREETQYF. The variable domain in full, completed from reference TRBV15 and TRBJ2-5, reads DAMVIQNPRYQVTQFGKPVTLSCSQTLNHNVMYWYQQKSSQAPKLLFHYYDKDFNNEADTPDNFQSRRPNTSFCFLDIRSPGLGDTAMYLCATSRAVGREETQYFGPGTRLLVL.

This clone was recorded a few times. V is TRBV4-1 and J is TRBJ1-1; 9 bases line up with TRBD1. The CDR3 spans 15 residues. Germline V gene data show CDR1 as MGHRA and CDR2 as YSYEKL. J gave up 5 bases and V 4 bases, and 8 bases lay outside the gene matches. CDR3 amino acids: CASSPSGTGTTEAFF. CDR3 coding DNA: TGCGCCAGCAGCCCCTCGGGGACAGGGACAACTGAAGCTTTCTTT.

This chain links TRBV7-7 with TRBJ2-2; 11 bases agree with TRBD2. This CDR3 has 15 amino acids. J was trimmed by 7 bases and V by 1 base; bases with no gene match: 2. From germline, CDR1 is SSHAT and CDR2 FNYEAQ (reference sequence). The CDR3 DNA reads TGTGCCAGCAGCTTAGGACTAGCGGGGATCGGGGAGCTGTTTTTT. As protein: CASSLGLAGIGELFF.

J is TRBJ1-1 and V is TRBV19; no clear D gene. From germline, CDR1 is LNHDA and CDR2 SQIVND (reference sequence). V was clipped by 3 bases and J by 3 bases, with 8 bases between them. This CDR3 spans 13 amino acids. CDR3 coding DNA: TGTGCCAGTAGTATCGGTGGGGACACTGAAGCTTTCTTT. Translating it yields CASSIGGDTEAFF.

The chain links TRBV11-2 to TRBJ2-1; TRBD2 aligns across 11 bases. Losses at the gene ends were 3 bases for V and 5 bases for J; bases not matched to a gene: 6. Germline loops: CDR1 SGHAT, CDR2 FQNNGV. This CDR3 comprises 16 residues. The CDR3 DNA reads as TGTGCCAGCAGCTTCAACGTAGCGGGGGGGCACAATGAGCAGTTCTTC. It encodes CASSFNVAGGHNEQFF. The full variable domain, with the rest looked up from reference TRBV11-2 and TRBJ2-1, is EAGVAQSPRYKIIEKRQSVAFWCNPISGHATLYWYQQILGQGPKLLIQFQNNGVVDDSQLPKDRFSAERLKGVDSTLKIQPAKLEDSAVYLCASSFNVAGGHNEQFFGPGTRLTVL.

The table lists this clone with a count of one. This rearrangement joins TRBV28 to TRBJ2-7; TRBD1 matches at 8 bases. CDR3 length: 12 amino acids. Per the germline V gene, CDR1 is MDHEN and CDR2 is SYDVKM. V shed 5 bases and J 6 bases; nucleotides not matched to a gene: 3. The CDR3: CASSRTGPEQYF. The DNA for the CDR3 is TGTGCCAGCAGTCGGACAGGGCCCGAGCAGTACTTC.

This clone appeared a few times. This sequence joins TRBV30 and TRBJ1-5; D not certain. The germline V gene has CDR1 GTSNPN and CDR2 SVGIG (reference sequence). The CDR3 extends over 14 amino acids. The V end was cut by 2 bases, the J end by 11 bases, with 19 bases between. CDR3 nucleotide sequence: TGTGCCTGGAGTTCGGAGGCCTCCTCGTCGGCCCAGCATTTT. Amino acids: CAWSSEASSSAQHF.

Here the CDR3 reads CASSYSNLGDYEQYF. The CDR3 DNA reads as TGTGCCAGCAGTTACTCCAACTTGGGCGACTACGAGCAGTACTTC. The chain has TRBV6-5 and TRBJ2-7, with no clear D. Trimming took 0 bases from V and 3 from J, leaving 12 bases between them. The germline gives CDR1 MNHEY, CDR2 SVGAGI. The CDR3 sequence is 15 residues long.

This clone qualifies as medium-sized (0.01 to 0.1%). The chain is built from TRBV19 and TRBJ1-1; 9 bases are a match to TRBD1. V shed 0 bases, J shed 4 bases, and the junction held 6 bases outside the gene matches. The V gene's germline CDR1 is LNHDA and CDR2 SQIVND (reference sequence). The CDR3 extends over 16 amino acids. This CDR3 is CASSIETGGGGTEAFF. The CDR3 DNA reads TGTGCCAGTAGTATAGAAACAGGGGGCGGTGGCACTGAAGCTTTCTTT.

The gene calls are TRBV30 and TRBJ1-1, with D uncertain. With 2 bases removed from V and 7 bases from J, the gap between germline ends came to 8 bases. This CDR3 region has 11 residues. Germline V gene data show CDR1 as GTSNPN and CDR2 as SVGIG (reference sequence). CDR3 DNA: TGTGCCTGGAGTAGAAAAGTTGAAGCTTTCTTT. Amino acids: CAWSRKVEAFF.

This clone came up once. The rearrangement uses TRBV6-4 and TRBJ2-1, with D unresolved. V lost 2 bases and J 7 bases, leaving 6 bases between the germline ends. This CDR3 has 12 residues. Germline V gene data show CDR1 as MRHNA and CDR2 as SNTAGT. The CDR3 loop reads CASSDEINEQFF. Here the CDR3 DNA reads TGTGCCAGCAGTGACGAGATTAATGAGCAGTTCTTC.

The CDR3 loop reads CASSLGSENTEAFF. The DNA of the CDR3 is TGTGCCAGCTCTCTCGGGAGCGAGAACACTGAAGCTTTCTTT. The V call is TRBV18, the J call TRBJ1-1; D remains ambiguous. The germline CDR1 and CDR2 sequences are KGHSH and LQKENI. Trimming stripped 6 bases from V and 1 base from J, with 12 bases between. This CDR3 contains 14 residues.

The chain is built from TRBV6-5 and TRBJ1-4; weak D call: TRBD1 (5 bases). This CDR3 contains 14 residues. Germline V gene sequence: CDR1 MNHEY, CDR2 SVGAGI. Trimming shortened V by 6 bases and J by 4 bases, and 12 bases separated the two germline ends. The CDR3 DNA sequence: TGTGCCAGCAGGCCGTGGGGGGATAATGAAAAACTGTTTTTT. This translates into CASRPWGDNEKLFF.

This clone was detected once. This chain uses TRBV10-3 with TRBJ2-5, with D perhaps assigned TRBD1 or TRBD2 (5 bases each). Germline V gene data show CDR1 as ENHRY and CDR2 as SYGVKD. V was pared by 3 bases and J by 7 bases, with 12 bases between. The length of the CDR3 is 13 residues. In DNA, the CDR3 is TGTGCCATCAGTGACGGGGACCCCGGGACCCAGTACTTC. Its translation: CAISDGDPGTQYF.

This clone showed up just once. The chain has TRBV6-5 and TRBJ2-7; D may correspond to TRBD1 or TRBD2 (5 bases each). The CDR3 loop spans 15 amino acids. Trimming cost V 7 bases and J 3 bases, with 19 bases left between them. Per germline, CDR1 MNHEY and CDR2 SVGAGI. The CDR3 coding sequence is TGTGCCAGCACCAGAGGGGCAACCCCACTCTACGAGCAGTACTTC. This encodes CASTRGATPLYEQYF.

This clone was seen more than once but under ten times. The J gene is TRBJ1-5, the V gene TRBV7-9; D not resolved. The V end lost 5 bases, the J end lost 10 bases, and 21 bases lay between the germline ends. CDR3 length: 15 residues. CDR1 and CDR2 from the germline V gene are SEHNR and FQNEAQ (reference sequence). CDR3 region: CASSRAEDGLFPQHF. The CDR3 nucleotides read TGTGCCAGCAGCCGAGCGGAGGACGGTTTATTTCCCCAGCATTTT.

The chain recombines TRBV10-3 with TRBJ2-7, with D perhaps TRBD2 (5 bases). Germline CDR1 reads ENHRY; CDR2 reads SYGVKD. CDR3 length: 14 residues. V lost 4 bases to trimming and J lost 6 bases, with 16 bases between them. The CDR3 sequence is CAISGQGLRGEQYF. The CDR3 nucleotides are TGTGCCATCAGTGGCCAAGGACTTCGGGGCGAGCAGTACTTC.

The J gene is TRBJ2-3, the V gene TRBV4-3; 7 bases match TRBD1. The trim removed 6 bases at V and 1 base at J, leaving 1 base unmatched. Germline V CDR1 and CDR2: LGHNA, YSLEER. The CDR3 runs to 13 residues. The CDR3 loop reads CASSTGGTDTQYF. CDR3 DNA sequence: TGCGCCAGCAGTACAGGGGGCACAGATACGCAGTATTTT.

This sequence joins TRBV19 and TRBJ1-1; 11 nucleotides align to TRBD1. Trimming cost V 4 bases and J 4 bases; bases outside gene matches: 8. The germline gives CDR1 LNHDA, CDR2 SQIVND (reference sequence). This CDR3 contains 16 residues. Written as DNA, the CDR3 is TGTGCCAGTAGTAGTTGGACAGGGGGCTGGGTCACTGAAGCTTTCTTT. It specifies CASSSWTGGWVTEAFF.

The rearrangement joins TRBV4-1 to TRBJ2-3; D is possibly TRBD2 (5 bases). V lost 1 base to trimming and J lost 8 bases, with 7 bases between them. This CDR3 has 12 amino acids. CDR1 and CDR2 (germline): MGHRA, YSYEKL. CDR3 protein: CASSQVASTQYF. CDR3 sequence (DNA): TGCGCCAGCAGCCAAGTAGCGTCTACGCAGTATTTT.

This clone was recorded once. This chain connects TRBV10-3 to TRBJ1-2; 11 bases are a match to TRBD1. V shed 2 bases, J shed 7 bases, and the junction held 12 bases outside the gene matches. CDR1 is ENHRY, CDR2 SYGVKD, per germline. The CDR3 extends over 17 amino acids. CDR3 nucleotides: TGTGCCATCAGTGAGACCCGGGACAGGGGGTCCGCTGGTGGCTACACCTTC. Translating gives CAISETRDRGSAGGYTF.

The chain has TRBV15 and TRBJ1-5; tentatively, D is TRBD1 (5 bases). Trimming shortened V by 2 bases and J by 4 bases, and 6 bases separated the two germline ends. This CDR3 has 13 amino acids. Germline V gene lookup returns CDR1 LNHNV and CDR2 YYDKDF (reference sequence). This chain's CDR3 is CATSRTGNQPQHF. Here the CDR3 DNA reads TGTGCCACCAGCAGAACAGGAAATCAGCCCCAGCATTTT.

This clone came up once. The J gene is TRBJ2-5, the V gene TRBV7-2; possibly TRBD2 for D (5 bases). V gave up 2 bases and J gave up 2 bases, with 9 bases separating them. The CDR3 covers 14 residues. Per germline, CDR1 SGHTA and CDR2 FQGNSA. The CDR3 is CASSLRLAQETQYF. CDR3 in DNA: TGTGCCAGCAGCTTAAGGTTAGCGCAAGAGACCCAGTACTTC.

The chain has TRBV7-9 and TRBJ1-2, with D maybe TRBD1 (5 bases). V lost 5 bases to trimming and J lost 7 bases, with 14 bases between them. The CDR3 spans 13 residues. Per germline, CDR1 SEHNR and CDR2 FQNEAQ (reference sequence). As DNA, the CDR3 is TGTGCCAGCAGCGAGACGGGGGTTGGTGGCTACACCTTC. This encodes CASSETGVGGYTF.

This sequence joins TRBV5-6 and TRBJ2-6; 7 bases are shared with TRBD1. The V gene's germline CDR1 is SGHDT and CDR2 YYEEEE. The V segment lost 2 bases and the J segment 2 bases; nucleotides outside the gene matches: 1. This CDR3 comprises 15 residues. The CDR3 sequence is CASSFTGAGANVLTF. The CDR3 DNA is TGTGCCAGCAGCTTTACAGGGGCTGGGGCCAACGTCCTGACTTTC.